This T cell receptor beta chain was obtained from a study of vaccination and CD4 T cells after COVID-19. The overall study: Four females and six males made up the convalescents, two of whom were Hispanic.

The Oncomine TCR Beta short-read assay sequenced DNA from cultured CD4+ T cells. TCRdb reprocessed the PCR reads via MiXCR and lists one record per CDR3 protein. Of about 18,000 distinct CDR3 sequences in the sample, roughly 50% are singletons; the top ten hold less than 7.5%. The CDR3 loop spans 12 amino acids. With 5 bases removed from V and 4 bases from J, the gap between germline ends came to 8 bases. The germline V gene has CDR1 SGHTA and CDR2 FQGTGA. Treatment here: approximately 9-day PBMC culture with coronavirus spike peptide pools or control peptides (ViraFEST assay). For this clonotype: No antigen is known for it.

The receptor comes from a human donor who had recovered from COVID-19. The sequencing sample was made of CD4+ T cells from blood, cultured in vitro. The chain couples TRBV7-3 to TRBJ2-5; weak D call: TRBD1 (5 bases). The CDR3: CASSQGGETQYF. Here the CDR3 DNA reads TGTGCCAGCAGCCAGGGTGGAGAGACCCAGTACTTC.